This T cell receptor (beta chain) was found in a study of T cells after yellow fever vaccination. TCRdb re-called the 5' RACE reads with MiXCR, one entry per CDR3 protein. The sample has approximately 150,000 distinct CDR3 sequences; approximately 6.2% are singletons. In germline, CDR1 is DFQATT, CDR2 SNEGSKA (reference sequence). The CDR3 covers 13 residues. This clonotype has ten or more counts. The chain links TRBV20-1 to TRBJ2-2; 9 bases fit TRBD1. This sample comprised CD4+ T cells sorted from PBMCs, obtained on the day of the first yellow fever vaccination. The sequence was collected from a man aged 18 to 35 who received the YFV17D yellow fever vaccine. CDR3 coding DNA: TGCGGCACCGGGACAGGGACCTCCGGGGAGCTGTTTTTT. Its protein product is CGTGTGTSGELFF.